The 14 T cell receptor beta chains below come from one sample, sequenced in a study of technical replicates of blood from a handful of donors. Assay: immunoSEQ multiplex PCR; the TCRdb copy retains only in-frame clones and omits some. The table shows 100,000 or so clones, with nearly 96% occurring only once. The specimen sequenced was T cells isolated from PBMCs. The receptors originated from a human donor in good health.

The CDR3 reads CASSITSGISYEQYF. The CDR3 nucleotides are TGTGCCAGTAGTATCACTAGCGGGATCTCCTACGAGCAGTACTTC. This chain links TRBV19 with TRBJ2-7, with 10 bases fitting TRBD2. The CDR3 extends over 15 amino acids. Germline assignment: CDR1 LNHDA and CDR2 SQIVND (reference sequence). The ends lost 3 bases at V and 0 bases at J; junction bases unmatched: 2. The variable domain in full, with the rest retrieved from reference TRBV19 and TRBJ2-7, is DGGITQSPKYLFRKEGQNVTLSCEQNLNHDAMYWYRQDPGQGLRLIYYSQIVNDFQKGDIAEGYSVSREKKESFPLTVTSAQKNPTAFYLCASSITSGISYEQYFGPGTRLTVT.

This clone was counted between two and nine times. The chain couples TRBV10-1 to TRBJ2-1; 8 bases align to TRBD1. This CDR3 has 15 residues. V was pared by 1 base and J by 4 bases, with 3 bases of the junction left unmatched. The germline CDR1 and CDR2 sequences are WNHNN and SYGVQD (reference sequence). This CDR3 is CASSEFQGAYNEQFF. The DNA for the CDR3 is TGCGCCAGCAGTGAGTTCCAGGGGGCGTACAATGAGCAGTTCTTC.

A single count supports this clone. CDR3 in amino acids: CASSLSDEQFF. Written as DNA, the CDR3 is TGCGCCAGCAGCTTGAGCGATGAGCAGTTCTTC. The chain carries TRBV5-1 and TRBJ2-1; D is ambiguous. Trimming stripped 1 base from V and 8 bases from J, with 4 bases between. In germline, CDR1 is SGHRS, CDR2 YFSETQ. The CDR3 totals 11 residues.

CDR3 amino acids: CASSESTWGDYGYTF. For the CDR3, the DNA is TGTGCCAGCAGTGAGTCAACGTGGGGGGACTATGGCTACACCTTC. This rearrangement joins TRBV25-1 to TRBJ1-2, with D maybe TRBD1 (5 bases). CDR3 length equals 15 residues. Trimming shortened V by 3 bases and J by 3 bases, and 14 bases separated the two germline ends. CDR1 and CDR2 (germline): MGHDK, SYGVNS.

This chain links TRBV10-2 with TRBJ2-5; perhaps TRBD2 as D (6 bases). The ends were cut back, 2 bases at V and 5 bases at J, with 12 bases in the middle. Germline V CDR1 and CDR2: WSHSY, SAAADI. CDR3 length equals 14 residues. This CDR3 reads CASSERAGWETQYF. CDR3 coding DNA: TGCGCCAGCAGTGAGCGGGCGGGATGGGAGACCCAGTACTTC.

The chain has TRBV18 and TRBJ1-4; D is possibly TRBD1 (5 bases). Germline lookup yields CDR1 KGHSH and CDR2 LQKENI. The CDR3 length is 14 residues. Trimming took 4 bases from V and 3 from J, leaving 9 bases between them. The CDR3 nucleotides are TGTGCCAGCTCACTAGGGGATGCTAATGAAAAACTGTTTTTT. As protein: CASSLGDANEKLFF.

The rearrangement links TRBV7-8 to TRBJ2-5, with D perhaps TRBD2 (5 bases). Trimming shortened V by 5 bases and J by 5 bases, and 15 bases separated the two germline ends. The CDR3 extends over 14 amino acids. CDR1 and CDR2 (germline): SGHVS, FQNEAQ. The DNA of the CDR3 is TGTGCCAGCAGCCCTGGACTCGGTGGGGAGACCCAGTACTTC. Its protein is CASSPGLGGETQYF.

The CDR3 region is CASSLDPRQGTSGDSYEQYF. The CDR3 DNA follows: TGTGCCAGCAGCTTAGATCCGAGACAGGGGACTAGCGGGGATTCCTACGAGCAGTACTTC. The chain links TRBV11-3 to TRBJ2-7, with 13 bases aligning to TRBD2. The junction had 12 bases not matched to a gene; V was cut back by 0 bases and J by 1 base. The CDR3 runs to 20 residues. Germline values: CDR1 SGHNT, CDR2 YENEEA.

The chain recombines TRBV13 with TRBJ1-6; TRBD1 is a possible D gene (5 bases). The CDR3 is 15 amino acids. In germline, CDR1 is PRHDT, CDR2 FYEKMQ (reference sequence). The ends were cut back, 2 bases at V and 7 bases at J, with 12 bases in the middle. The CDR3 nucleotides read TGTGCCAGCAGCTTATGGGGGGTGGAGAATTCACCCCTCCACTTT. Translated, it gives CASSLWGVENSPLHF.

This chain links TRBV18 with TRBJ1-1; the D gene is possibly TRBD1 (6 bases). The CDR3 is 12 residues long. The V gene's germline CDR1 is KGHSH and CDR2 LQKENI. The V and J ends lost 2 bases and 11 bases respectively, with 12 bases between them. The CDR3 sequence is CASSPIDRSAFF. Written as DNA, the CDR3 is TGTGCCAGCTCACCAATTGACAGGAGTGCTTTCTTT.

The rearrangement links TRBV19 to TRBJ1-5; 8 nucleotides agree with TRBD1. Germline assignment: CDR1 LNHDA and CDR2 SQIVND (reference sequence). The CDR3 extends over 12 amino acids. J gave up 4 bases and V 8 bases, and 1 base lay outside the gene matches. The CDR3 region has the DNA TGTGCCAGTGGGACAGGAAATCAGCCCCAGCATTTT. Residues: CASGTGNQPQHF.

The V and J genes are TRBV5-6 and TRBJ2-3; D is possibly TRBD2 (5 bases). The length of the CDR3 is 14 residues. The germline V gene has CDR1 SGHDT and CDR2 YYEEEE. Trimming cost V 4 bases and J 6 bases, with 15 bases left between them. The CDR3 protein is CASSQGLVRDTQYF. The DNA for the CDR3 is TGTGCCAGCAGCCAAGGACTCGTCCGTGATACGCAGTATTTT.

This rearrangement joins TRBV30 to TRBJ1-3; D is unclear. CDR3 length: 10 amino acids. The V gene's germline CDR1 is GTSNPN and CDR2 SVGIG (reference sequence). Trimming pared 3 bases from V and 7 bases from J, leaving 4 bases between. The CDR3 sequence: CAWSRNTIYF. The CDR3 DNA sequence: TGTGCCTGGAGCAGGAACACCATATATTTT.

The chain links TRBV5-1 to TRBJ1-3, with unresolved D. Trimming left V 2 bases short and J 0 bases short, with 9 bases between. The CDR3 is made up of 15 amino acids. Germline V gene sequence: CDR1 SGHRS, CDR2 YFSETQ. The CDR3 loop reads CASSLTIGSGNTIYF. The CDR3 DNA reads as TGCGCCAGCAGCTTAACTATAGGCTCTGGAAACACCATATATTTT.